The present T cell receptor (beta chain) was sequenced within a study of T-cell memory formation after mild COVID-19. Overall study findings and caveats: The CD4+ clones that contracted clustered mainly within CM and EM, and the CD8+ clones concentrated in EMRA.

Many counts were recorded for this clonotype. Antigen: not known. A 5'RACE reaction primed in the constant segment made cDNA libraries of TCR alpha and TCR beta, and these carried sample barcodes and UMIs. TCRdb recomputed calls from the 5' RACE reads with MiXCR, one row per CDR3 protein. The table lists more than 250,000 distinct CDR3 sequences, around 15% of them singletons, with approximately 25% in the top ten. The length of the CDR3 is 13 residues. From germline, CDR1 is LNHDA and CDR2 SQIVND (reference sequence). V lost 5 bases, J lost 3 bases, and 10 bases lay in between. This sequence originates from a man younger than 35 who had mild COVID-19 (a few samples of this study predate the infection). Cell type and time point are not known. Sequencing was done on a sample of PBMCs or a T cell subset sorted from them (not recorded which). The gene calls are TRBV19 and TRBJ1-2; D may be TRBD1 (5 bases). This CDR3 reads CASSPRQYYGYTF. The CDR3 DNA is TGTGCCAGTAGTCCCAGACAGTACTATGGCTACACCTTC.